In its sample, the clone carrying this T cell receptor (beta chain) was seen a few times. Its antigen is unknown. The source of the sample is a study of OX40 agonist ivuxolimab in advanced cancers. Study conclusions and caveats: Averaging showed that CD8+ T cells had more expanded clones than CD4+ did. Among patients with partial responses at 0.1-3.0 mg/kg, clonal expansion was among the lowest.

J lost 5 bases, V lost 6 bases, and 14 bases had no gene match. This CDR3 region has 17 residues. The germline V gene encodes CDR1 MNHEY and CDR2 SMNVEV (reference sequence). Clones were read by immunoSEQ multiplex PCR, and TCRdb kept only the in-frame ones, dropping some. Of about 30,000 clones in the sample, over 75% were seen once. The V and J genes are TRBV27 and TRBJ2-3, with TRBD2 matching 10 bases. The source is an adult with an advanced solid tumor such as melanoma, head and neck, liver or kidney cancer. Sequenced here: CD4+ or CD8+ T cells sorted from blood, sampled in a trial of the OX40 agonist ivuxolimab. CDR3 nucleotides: TGTGCCAGCAGCCGAGGGAGAGCGGGAGGGCCTGGAGATACGCAGTATTTT. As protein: CASSRGRAGGPGDTQYF.